This is a list of T cell receptor beta chains from one sample in a study of blood T cell repertoires in COVID-19. The method was immunoSEQ multiplex PCR; TCRdb's version includes in-frame clones alone and lacks a portion of them. The sample records about 89,000 clones, about two thirds being singletons. Sequenced material: peripheral blood. The receptors here all came from a woman older than 75 with acute or convalescent COVID-19. CDR3s include the opening cysteine and the closing phenylalanine or tryptophan. Each record gives: J gene, CDR3 length, V gene, CDR3 protein.

>TRBJ2-7|15|TRBV6-1
CASSEAGTGAYEQYF
>TRBJ2-1|14|TRBV20-1
CSASTGGSYNEQFF
>TRBJ1-2|14|TRBV7-2
CASSFGQGNYGYTF
>TRBJ1-2|15|TRBV6-4
CASRGRGSTNYGYTF
>TRBJ2-2|19|TRBV27
CASSLPHRLAGKNTGELFF
>TRBJ1-6|10|TRBV21-1
CAPSSSPLHF
>TRBJ1-1|15|TRBV5-1
CASSLAGVPLTEAFF
>TRBJ1-2|16|TRBV7-2
CASQGASRVLSYGYTF
>TRBJ1-6|15|TRBV30
CAWRRGTGSTSPLHF
>TRBJ1-6|17|TRBV28
CASKPGTGGSYNSPLHF
>TRBJ1-5|15|TRBV6-5
CASSYSNSGGEPQHF
>TRBJ2-5|12|TRBV2
CASTTSGETQYF
>TRBJ1-4|15|TRBV6-2/TRBV6-3
CASSYRKVRNEKLFF
>TRBJ2-7|17|TRBV5-4
CASSLARLAGVDYEQYF
>TRBJ1-2|15|TRBV18
CASSPAEGFNYGYTF
>TRBJ1-5|13|TRBV3-1/TRBV3-2
CASSQDGEQPQHF
>TRBJ2-7|15|TRBV2
CAIEFPGQSAYEQYF
>TRBJ2-7|14|TRBV6-5
CASSYSLQSYEQYF
>TRBJ1-2|12|TRBV5-1
CASSLVGDGYTF
>TRBJ2-1|16|TRBV4-3
CASSQERDTNYNEQFF